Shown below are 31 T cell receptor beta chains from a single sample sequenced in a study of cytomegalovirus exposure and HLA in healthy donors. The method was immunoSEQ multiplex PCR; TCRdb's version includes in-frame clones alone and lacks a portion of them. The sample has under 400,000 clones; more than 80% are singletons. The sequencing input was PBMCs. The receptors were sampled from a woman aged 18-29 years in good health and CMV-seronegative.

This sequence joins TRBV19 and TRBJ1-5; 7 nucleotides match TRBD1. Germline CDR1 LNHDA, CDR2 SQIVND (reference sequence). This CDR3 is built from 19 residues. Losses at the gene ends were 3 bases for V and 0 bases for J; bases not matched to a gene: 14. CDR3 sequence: CASSMGWGQQAYSNQPQHF. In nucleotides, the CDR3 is TGTGCCAGTAGTATGGGATGGGGACAGCAGGCTTATAGCAATCAGCCCCAGCATTTT.

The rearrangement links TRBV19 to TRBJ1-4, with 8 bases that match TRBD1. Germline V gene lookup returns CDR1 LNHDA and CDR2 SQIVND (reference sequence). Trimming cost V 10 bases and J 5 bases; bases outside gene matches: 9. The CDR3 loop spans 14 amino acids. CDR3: CATSDRAGNEKLFF. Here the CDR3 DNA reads TGTGCCACCTCGGACAGGGCAGGGAATGAAAAACTGTTTTTT. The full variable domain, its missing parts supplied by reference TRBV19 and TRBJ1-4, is DGGITQSPKYLFRKEGQNVTLSCEQNLNHDAMYWYRQDPGQGLRLIYYSQIVNDFQKGDIAEGYSVSREKKESFPLTVTSAQKNPTAFYLCATSDRAGNEKLFFGSGTQLSVL.

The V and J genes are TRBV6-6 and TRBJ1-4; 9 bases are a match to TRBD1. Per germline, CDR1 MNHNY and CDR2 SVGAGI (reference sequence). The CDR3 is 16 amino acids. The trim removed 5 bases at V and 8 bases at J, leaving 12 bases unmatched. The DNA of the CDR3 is TGTGCCAGCAGTGGGCAAGGACAGGGGAAGCGAGAAAAACTGTTTTTT. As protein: CASSGQGQGKREKLFF.

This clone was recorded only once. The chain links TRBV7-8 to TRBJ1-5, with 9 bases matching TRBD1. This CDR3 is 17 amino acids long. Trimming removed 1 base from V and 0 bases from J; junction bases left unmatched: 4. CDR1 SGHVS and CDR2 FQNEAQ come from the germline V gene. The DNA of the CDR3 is TGTGCCAGCAGCTTAGGGGACAGGGTATATAGCAATCAGCCCCAGCATTTT. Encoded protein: CASSLGDRVYSNQPQHF. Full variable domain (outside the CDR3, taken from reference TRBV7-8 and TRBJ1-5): GAGVSQSPRYKVAKRGQDVALRCDPISGHVSLFWYQQALGQGPEFLTYFQNEAQLDKSGLPSDRFFAERPEGSVSTLKIQRTQQEDSAVYLCASSLGDRVYSNQPQHFGDGTRLSIL.

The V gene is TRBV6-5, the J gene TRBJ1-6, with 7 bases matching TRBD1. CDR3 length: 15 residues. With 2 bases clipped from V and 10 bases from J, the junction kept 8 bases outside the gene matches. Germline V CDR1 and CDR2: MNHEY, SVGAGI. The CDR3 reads CASSYSYRGHSPLHF. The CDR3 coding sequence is TGTGCCAGCAGTTACAGTTACAGGGGACACTCACCCCTCCACTTT.

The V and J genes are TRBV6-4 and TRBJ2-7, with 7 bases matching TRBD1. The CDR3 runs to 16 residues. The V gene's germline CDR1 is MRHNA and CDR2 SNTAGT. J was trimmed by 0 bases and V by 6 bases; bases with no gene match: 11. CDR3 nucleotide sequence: TGTGCCAGCAGCCGATCCGGGACAGCACCCTCCTACGAGCAGTACTTC. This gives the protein CASSRSGTAPSYEQYF.

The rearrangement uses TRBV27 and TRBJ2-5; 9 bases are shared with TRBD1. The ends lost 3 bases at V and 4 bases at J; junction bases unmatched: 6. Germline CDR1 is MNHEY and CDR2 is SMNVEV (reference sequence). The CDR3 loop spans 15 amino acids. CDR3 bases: TGTGCCAGCAGTTTTTGGGACAGGGTAGGAGAGACCCAGTACTTC. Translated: CASSFWDRVGETQYF.

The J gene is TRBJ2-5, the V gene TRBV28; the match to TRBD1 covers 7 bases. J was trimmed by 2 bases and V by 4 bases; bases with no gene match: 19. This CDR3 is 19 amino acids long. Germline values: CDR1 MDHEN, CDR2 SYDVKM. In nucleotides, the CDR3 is TGTGCCAGCAGTTCTTACAGGTCGACAGGGTCTCACCATCAAGAGACCCAGTACTTC. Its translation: CASSSYRSTGSHHQETQYF.

The CDR3 protein is CASSERASGMAGELFF. The CDR3 region has the DNA TGTGCCAGCAGTGAAAGGGCTAGCGGGATGGCCGGGGAGCTGTTTTTT. V usage is TRBV6-1 and J usage is TRBJ2-2; TRBD2 aligns across 9 bases. CDR1 and CDR2 from the germline V gene are MNHNS and SASEGT. This CDR3 comprises 16 residues. The V gene end was trimmed by 2 bases and the J gene end by 6 bases; junction bases not matched to a gene: 7.

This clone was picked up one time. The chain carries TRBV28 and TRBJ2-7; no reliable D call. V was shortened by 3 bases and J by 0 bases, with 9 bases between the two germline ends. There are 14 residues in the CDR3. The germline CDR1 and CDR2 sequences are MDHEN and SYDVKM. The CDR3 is CASSFHSGSYEQYF. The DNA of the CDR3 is TGTGCCAGCAGTTTCCACTCGGGCTCCTACGAGCAGTACTTC.

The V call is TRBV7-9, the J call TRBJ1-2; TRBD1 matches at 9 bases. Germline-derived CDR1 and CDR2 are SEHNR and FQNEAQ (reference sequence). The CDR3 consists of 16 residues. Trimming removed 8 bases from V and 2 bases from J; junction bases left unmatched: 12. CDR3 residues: CASSLPGTGLNYGYTF. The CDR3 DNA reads TGTGCCAGCTCCCTTCCGGGGACAGGGTTAAACTATGGCTACACCTTC.

The CDR3 DNA sequence: TGTGCCAGCAGCCGGGGGGACTGGATTAATGAGCAGTTCTTC. This sequence encodes CASSRGDWINEQFF. The chain employs TRBV5-4 and TRBJ2-1; 7 bases fit TRBD2. Germline CDR1 and CDR2: SGHNT and YYREEE (reference sequence). With V trimmed by 4 bases and J by 7 bases, 8 bases remained unmatched. The CDR3 covers 14 residues.

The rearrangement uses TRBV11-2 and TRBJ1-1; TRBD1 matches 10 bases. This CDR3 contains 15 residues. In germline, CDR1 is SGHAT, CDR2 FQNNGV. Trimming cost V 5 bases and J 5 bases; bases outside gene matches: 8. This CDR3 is CASSDVGTGVTEAFF. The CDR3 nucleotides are TGTGCCAGCAGCGACGTAGGGACAGGGGTGACTGAAGCTTTCTTT.

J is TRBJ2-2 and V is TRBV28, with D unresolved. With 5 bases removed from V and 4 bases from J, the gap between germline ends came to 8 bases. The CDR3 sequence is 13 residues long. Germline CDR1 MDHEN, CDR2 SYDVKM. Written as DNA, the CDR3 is TGTGCCAGCAGTACCCCGAGCACCGGGGAGCTGTTTTTT. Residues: CASSTPSTGELFF. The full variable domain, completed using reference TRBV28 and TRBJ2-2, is DVKVTQSSRYLVKRTGEKVFLECVQDMDHENMFWYRQDPGLGLRLIYFSYDVKMKEKGDIPEGYSVSREKKERFSLILESASTNQTSMYLCASSTPSTGELFFGEGSRLTVL.

The CDR3: CASSPGTVAKNIQYF. In nucleotides, the CDR3 is TGCGCCAGCAGCCCGGGGACAGTAGCCAAAAACATTCAGTACTTC. The chain recombines TRBV5-1 with TRBJ2-4, with TRBD1 matching over 7 bases. With V trimmed by 4 bases and J by 0 bases, 4 bases remained unmatched. CDR3 length equals 15 residues. Germline V gene lookup returns CDR1 SGHRS and CDR2 YFSETQ.

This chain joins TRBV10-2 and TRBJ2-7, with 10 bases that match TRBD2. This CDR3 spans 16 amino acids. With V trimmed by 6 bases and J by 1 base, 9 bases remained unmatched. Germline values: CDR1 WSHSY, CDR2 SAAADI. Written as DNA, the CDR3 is TGCGCCAGCAGGGGGTACAGCGGGGGGGCTTCCTACGAGCAGTACTTC. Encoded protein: CASRGYSGGASYEQYF.

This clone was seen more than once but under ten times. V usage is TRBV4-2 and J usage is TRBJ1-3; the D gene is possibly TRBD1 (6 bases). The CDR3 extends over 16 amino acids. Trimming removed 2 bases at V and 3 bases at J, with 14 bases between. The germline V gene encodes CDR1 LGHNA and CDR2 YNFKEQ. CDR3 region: CASSQYSGDGGNTIYF. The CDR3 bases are TGTGCCAGCAGCCAATACTCAGGGGACGGTGGAAACACCATATATTTT.

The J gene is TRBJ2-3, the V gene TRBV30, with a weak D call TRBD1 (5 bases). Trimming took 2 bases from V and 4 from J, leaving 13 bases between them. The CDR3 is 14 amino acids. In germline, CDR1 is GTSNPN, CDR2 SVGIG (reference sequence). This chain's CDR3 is CAWSRAQGADTQYF. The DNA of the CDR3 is TGTGCCTGGAGTCGGGCTCAGGGTGCAGATACGCAGTATTTT.

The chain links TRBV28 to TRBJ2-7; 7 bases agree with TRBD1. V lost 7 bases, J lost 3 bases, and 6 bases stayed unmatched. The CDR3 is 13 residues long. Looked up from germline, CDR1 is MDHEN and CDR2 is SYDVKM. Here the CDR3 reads CASNPGQLYEQYF. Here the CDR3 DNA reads TGTGCCAGCAACCCGGGACAGCTCTACGAGCAGTACTTC. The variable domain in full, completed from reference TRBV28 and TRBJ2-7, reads DVKVTQSSRYLVKRTGEKVFLECVQDMDHENMFWYRQDPGLGLRLIYFSYDVKMKEKGDIPEGYSVSREKKERFSLILESASTNQTSMYLCASNPGQLYEQYFGPGTRLTVT.

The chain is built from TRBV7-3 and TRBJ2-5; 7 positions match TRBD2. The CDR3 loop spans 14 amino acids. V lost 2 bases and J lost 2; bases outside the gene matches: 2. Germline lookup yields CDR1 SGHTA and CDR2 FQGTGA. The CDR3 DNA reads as TGTGCCAGCAGCTTAGCGGGAGCGCAAGAGACCCAGTACTTC. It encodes CASSLAGAQETQYF.

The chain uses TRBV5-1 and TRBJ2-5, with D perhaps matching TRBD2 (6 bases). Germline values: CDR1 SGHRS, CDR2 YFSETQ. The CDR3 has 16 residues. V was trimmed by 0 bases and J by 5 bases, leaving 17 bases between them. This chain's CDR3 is CASSLAGTGSGETQYF. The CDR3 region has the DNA TGCGCCAGCAGCTTGGCCGGCACTGGGAGCGGGGAGACCCAGTACTTC.

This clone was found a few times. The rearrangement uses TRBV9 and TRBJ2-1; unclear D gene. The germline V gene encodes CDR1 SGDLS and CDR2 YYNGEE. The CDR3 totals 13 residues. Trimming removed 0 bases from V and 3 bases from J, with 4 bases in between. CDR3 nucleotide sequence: TGTGCCAGCAGCGTAGTAGACTACAATGAGCAGTTCTTC. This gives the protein CASSVVDYNEQFF.

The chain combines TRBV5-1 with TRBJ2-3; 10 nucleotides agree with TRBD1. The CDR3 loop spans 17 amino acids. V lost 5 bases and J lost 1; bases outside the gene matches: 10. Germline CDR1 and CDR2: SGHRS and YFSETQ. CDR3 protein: CASSYQSGTGGTDTQYF. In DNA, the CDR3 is TGCGCCAGCAGTTATCAATCCGGGACAGGGGGCACAGATACGCAGTATTTT.

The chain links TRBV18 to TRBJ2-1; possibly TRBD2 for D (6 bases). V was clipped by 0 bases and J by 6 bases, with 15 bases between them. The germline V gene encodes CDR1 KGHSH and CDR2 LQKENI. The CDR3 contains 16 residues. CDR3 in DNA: TGTGCCAGCTCACCACCGGAGACTAGGTCGGTCAATGAGCAGTTCTTC. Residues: CASSPPETRSVNEQFF.

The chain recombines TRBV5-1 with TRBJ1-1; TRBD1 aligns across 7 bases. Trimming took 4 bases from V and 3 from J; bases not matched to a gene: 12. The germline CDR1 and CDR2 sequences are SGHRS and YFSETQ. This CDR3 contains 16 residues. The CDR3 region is CASSASTGAEDTEAFF. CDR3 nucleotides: TGCGCCAGCAGCGCCTCCACAGGGGCAGAGGACACTGAAGCTTTCTTT.

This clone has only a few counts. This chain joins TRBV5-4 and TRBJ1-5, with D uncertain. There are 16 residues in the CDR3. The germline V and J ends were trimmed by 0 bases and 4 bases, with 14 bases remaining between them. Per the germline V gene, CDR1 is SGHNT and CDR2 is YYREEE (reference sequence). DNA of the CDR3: TGTGCCAGCAGCTTGGCTGGTCAGGTTAAGAATCAGCCCCAGCATTTT. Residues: CASSLAGQVKNQPQHF.

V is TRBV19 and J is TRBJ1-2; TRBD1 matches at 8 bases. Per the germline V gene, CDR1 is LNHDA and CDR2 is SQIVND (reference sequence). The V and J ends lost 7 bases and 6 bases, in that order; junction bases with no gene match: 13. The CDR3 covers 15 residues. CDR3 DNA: TGTGCCAGTACCGACCCAGGGGGCCGGTTCAATGGCTACACCTTC. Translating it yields CASTDPGGRFNGYTF.

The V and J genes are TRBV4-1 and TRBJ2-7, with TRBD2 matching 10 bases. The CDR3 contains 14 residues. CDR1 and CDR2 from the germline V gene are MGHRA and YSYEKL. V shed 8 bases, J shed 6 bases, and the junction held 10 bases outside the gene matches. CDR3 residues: CASGLPGLATEQYF. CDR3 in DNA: TGCGCCAGCGGTCTCCCGGGACTAGCGACCGAGCAGTACTTC.

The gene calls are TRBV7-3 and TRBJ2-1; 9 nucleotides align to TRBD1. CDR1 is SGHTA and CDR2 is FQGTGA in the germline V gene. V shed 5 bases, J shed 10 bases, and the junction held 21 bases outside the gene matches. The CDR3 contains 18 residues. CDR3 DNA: TGTGCCAGCAGCCCGCAAGCCCTGGGCCCGGGACAGGGCTGGGAGCAGTTCTTC. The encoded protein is CASSPQALGPGQGWEQFF. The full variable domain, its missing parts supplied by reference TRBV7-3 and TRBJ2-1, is GAGVSQTPSNKVTEKGKYVELRCDPISGHTALYWYRQSLGQGPEFLIYFQGTGAADDSGLPNDRFFAVRPEGSVSTLKIQRTERGDSAVYLCASSPQALGPGQGWEQFFGPGTRLTVL.

CDR3 amino acids: CASSDRGKNTGELFF. The CDR3 bases are TGTGCCAGCTCAGACAGGGGAAAGAACACCGGGGAGCTGTTTTTT. The V and J genes are TRBV7-9 and TRBJ2-2; 8 bases agree with TRBD1. Losses at the gene ends were 8 bases for V and 1 base for J; bases not matched to a gene: 6. Germline V CDR1 and CDR2: SEHNR, FQNEAQ (reference sequence). The CDR3 consists of 15 residues.

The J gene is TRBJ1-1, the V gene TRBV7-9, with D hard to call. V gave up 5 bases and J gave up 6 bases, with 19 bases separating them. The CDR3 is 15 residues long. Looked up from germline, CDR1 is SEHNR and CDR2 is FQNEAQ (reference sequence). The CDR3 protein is CASSLRTTTGAEAFF. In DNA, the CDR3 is TGTGCCAGCAGCCTCCGGACCACCACCGGGGCTGAAGCTTTCTTT.